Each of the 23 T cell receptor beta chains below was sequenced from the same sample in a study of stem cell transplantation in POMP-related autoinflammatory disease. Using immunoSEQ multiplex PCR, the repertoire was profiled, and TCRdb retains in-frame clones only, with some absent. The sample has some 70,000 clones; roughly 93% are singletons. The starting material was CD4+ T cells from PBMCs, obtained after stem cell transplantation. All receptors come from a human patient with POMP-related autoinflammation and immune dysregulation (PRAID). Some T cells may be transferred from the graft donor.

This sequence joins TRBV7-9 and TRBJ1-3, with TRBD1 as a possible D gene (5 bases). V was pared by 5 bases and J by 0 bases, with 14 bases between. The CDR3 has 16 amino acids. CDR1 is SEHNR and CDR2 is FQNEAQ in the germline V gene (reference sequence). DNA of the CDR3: TGTGCCAGCAGCCCCGGGACCGGCCCCTCTGGAAACACCATATATTTT. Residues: CASSPGTGPSGNTIYF.

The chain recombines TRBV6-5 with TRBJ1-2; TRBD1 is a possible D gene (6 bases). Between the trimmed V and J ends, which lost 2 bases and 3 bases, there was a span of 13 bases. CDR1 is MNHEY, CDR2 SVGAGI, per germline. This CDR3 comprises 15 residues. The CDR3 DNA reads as TGTGCCAGCAGTTACCATCAACAGGGATACTATGGCTACACCTTC. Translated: CASSYHQQGYYGYTF.

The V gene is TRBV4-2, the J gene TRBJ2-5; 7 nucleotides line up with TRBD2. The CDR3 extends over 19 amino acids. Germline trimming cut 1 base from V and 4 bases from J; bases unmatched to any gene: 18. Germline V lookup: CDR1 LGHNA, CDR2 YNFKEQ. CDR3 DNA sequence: TGTGCCAGCAGCCAAGCCAATGGAGGAACGGCGGGAGTAGGAGAGACCCAGTACTTC. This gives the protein CASSQANGGTAGVGETQYF.

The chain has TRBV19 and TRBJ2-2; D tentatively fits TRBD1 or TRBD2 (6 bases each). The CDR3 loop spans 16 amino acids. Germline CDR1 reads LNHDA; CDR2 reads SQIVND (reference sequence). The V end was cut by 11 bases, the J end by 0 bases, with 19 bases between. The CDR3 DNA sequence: TGTGCCGTACGGGGGCGAGGACAGACGAACACCGGGGAGCTGTTTTTT. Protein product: CAVRGRGQTNTGELFF.

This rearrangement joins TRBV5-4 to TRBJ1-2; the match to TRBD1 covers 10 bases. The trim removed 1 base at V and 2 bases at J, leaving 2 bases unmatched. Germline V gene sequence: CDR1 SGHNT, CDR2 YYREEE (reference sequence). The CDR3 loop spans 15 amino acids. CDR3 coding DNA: TGTGCCAGCAGCTTGAGGACAGGGGGAAACTATGGCTACACCTTC. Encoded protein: CASSLRTGGNYGYTF.

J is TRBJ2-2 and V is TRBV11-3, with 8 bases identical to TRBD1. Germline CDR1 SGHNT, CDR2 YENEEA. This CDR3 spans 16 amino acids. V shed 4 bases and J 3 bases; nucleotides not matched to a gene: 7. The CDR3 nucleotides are TGTGCCAGCAGCTCCCCAGGGGGCACGTACACCGGGGAGCTGTTTTTT. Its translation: CASSSPGGTYTGELFF.

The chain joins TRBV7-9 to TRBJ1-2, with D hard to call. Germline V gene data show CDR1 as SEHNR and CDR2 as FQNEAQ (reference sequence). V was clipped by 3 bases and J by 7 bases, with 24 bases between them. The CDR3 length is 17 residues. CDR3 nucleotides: TGTGCCAGCAGCTTTATATCGACATTCGGAGCGCTCGTTGGCTACACCTTC. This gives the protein CASSFISTFGALVGYTF.

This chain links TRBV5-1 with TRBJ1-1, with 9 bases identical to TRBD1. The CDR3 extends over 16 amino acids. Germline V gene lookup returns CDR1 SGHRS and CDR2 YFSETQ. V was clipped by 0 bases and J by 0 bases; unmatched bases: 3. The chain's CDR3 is CASSLGTGVMNTEAFF. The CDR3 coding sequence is TGCGCCAGCAGCTTGGGGACAGGGGTTATGAACACTGAAGCTTTCTTT.

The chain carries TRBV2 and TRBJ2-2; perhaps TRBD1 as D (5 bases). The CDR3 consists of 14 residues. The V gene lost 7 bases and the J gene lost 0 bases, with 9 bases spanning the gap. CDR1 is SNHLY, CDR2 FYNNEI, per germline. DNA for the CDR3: TGTGCCAGCATTAGGACACCGAACACCGGGGAGCTGTTTTTT. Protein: CASIRTPNTGELFF.

Here the CDR3 DNA reads TGTGCCAGCAAACCGCGGGGGGGAACCGGGGAGCTGTTTTTT. It codes for CASKPRGGTGELFF. This chain joins TRBV2 and TRBJ2-2, with TRBD2 matching over 9 bases. The V and J ends lost 7 bases and 5 bases, in that order; junction bases with no gene match: 5. The CDR3 has 14 residues. CDR1 is SNHLY and CDR2 is FYNNEI in the germline V gene.

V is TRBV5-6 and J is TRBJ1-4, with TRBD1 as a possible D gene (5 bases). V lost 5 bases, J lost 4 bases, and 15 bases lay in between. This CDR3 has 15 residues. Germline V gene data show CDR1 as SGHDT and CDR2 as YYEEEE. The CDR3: CASSPGTDINEKLFF. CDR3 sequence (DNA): TGTGCCAGCAGTCCTGGGACGGACATTAATGAAAAACTGTTTTTT.

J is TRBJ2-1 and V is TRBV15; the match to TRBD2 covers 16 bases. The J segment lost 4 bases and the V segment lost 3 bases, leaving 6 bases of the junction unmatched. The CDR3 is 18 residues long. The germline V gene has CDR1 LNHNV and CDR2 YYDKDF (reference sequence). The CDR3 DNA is TGTGCCACCAGCAGGACGGGACTAGCGGGAGGGCTTTACAATGAGCAGTTCTTC. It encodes CATSRTGLAGGLYNEQFF.

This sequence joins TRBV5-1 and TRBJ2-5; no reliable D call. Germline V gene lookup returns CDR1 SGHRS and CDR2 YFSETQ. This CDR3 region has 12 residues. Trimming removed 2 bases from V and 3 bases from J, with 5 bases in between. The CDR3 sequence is CASSFTEETQYF. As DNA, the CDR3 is TGCGCCAGCAGCTTTACGGAAGAGACCCAGTACTTC. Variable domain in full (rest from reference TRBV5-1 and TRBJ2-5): KAGVTQTPRYLIKTRGQQVTLSCSPISGHRSVSWYQQTPGQGLQFLFEYFSETQRNKGNFPGRFSGRQFSNSRSEMNVSTLELGDSALYLCASSFTEETQYFGPGTRLLVL.

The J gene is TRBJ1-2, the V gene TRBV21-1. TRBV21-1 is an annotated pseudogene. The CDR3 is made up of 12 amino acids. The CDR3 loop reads CASSKAVYGYTF. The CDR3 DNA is TGTGCCAGCAGCAAAGCAGTGTATGGCTACACCTTC.

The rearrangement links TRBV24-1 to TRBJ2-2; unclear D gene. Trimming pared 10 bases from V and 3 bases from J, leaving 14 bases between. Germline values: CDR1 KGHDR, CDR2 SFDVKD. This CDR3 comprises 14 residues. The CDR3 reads CATSSPGYTGELFF. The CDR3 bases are TGTGCCACATCCAGTCCTGGGTACACCGGGGAGCTGTTTTTT.

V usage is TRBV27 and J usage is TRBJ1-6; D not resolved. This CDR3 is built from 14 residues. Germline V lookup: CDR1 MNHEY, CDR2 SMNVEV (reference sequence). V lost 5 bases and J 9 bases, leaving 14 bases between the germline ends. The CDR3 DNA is TGTGCCAGCAGTATCCACGGGCCCCCTTCACCCCTCCACTTT. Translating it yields CASSIHGPPSPLHF.

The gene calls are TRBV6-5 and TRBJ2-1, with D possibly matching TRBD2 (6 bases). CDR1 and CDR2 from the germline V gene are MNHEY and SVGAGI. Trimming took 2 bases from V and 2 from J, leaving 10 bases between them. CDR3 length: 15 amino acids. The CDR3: CASSYAGGPYNEQFF. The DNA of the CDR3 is TGTGCCAGCAGTTACGCCGGGGGTCCCTACAATGAGCAGTTCTTC.

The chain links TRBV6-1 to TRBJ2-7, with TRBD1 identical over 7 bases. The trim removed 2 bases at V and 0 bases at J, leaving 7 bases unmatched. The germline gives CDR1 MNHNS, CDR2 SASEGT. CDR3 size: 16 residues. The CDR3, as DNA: TGTGCCAGCAGTGAAAAAGGGGGCGCTCCCTCCTACGAGCAGTACTTC. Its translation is CASSEKGGAPSYEQYF.

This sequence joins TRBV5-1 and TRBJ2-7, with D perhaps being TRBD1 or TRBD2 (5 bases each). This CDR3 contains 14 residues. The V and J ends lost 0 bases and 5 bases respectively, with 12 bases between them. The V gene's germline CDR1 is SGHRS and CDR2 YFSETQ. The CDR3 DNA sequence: TGCGCCAGCAGCTTGGCAGGGCAGGGAGACGAGCAGTACTTC. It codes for CASSLAGQGDEQYF.

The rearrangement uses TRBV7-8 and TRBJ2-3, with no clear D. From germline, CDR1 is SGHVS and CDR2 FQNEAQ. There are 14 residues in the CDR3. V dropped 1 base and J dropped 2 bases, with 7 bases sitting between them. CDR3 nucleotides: TGTGCCAGCAGCTTAGGTTCCCCCACAGATACGCAGTATTTT. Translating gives CASSLGSPTDTQYF.

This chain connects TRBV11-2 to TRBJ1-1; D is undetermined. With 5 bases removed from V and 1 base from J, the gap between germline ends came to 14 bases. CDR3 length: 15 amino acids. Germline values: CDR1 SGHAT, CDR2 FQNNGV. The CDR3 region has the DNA TGTGCCAGCAGCGGACGATGGACCGGGAACACTGAAGCTTTCTTT. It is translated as CASSGRWTGNTEAFF.

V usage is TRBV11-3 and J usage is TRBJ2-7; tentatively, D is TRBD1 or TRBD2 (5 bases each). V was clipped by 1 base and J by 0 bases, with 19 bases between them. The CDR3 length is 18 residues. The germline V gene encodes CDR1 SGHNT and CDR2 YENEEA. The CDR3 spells CASSLAWGFRDVSYEQYV. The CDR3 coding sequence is TGTGCCAGCAGCTTAGCCTGGGGGTTCCGGGATGTCTCCTACGAGCAGTACGTC.

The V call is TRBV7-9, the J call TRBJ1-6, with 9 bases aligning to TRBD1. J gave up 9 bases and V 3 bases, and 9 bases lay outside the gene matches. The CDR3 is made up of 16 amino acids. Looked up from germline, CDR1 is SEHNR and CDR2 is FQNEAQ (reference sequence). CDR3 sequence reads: CASSFPDRGRGSPLHF. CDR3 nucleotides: TGTGCCAGCAGCTTCCCGGACAGGGGTCGAGGTTCACCCCTCCACTTT.